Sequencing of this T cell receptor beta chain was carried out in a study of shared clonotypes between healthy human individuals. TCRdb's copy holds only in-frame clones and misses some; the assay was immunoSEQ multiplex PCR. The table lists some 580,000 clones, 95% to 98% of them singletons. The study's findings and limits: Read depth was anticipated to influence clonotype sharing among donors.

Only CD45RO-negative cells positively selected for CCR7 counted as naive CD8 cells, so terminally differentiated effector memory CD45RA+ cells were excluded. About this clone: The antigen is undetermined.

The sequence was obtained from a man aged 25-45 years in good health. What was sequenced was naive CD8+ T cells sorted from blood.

The CDR3 here is CAWSVAINQPQHF. CDR3 sequence (DNA): TGTGCCTGGAGTGTCGCCATCAATCAGCCCCAGCATTTT. The chain is built from TRBV30 and TRBJ1-5; D uncertain. V was cut by 0 bases and J by 3 bases, with 6 bases left in between. Looked up from germline, CDR1 is GTSNPN and CDR2 is SVGIG (reference sequence). This CDR3 spans 13 amino acids.